This T cell receptor beta chain was captured by sequencing in a study of control samples from healthy donors and cancer patients. With respect to this clone: Distinct nucleotide sequences in the sample also encode this CDR3.

This table comes from immunoSEQ multiplex PCR, and its TCRdb copy is limited to in-frame clones, with some not included. The sample consists of roughly 120,000 clones, just over 90% of them appearing once. V was clipped by 0 bases and J by 7 bases, with 7 bases between them. The germline gives CDR1 GTSNPN, CDR2 SVGIG (reference sequence). The CDR3 loop spans 13 amino acids. The V gene is TRBV30, the J gene TRBJ1-6; D might be TRBD1 (6 bases). Material: PBMCs. The TCR originated in a middle-aged man with head and neck cancer. CDR3 bases: TGTGCCTGGAGTGTACAGGGAAATTCACCCCTCCACTTT. Protein product: CAWSVQGNSPLHF.